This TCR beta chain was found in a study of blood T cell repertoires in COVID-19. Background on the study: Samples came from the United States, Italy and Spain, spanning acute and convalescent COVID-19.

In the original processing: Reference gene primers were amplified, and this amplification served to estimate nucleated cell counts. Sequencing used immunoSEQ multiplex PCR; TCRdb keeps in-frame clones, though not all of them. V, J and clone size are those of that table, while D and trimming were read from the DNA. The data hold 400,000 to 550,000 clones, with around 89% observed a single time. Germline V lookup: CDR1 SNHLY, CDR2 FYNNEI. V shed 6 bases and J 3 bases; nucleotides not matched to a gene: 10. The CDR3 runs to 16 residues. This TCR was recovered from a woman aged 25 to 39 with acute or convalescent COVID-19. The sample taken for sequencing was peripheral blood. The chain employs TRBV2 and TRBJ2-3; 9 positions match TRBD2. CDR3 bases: TGTGCCAGCAGCCCTGGGCGCGGGGGGGATACAGATACGCAGTATTTT. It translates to CASSPGRGGDTDTQYF.